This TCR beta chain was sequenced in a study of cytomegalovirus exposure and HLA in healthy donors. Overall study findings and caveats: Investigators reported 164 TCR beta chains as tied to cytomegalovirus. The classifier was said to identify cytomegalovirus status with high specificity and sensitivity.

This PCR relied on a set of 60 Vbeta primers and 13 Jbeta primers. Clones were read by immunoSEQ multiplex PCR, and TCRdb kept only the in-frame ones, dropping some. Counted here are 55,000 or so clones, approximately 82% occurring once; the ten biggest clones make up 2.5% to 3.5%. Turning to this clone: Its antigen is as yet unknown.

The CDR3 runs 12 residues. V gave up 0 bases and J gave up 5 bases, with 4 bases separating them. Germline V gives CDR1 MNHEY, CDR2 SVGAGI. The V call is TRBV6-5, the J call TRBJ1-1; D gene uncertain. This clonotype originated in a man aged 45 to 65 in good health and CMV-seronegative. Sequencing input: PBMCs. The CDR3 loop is CASSYSRTEAFF. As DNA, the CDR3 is TGTGCCAGCAGTTACTCGAGAACTGAAGCTTTCTTT.